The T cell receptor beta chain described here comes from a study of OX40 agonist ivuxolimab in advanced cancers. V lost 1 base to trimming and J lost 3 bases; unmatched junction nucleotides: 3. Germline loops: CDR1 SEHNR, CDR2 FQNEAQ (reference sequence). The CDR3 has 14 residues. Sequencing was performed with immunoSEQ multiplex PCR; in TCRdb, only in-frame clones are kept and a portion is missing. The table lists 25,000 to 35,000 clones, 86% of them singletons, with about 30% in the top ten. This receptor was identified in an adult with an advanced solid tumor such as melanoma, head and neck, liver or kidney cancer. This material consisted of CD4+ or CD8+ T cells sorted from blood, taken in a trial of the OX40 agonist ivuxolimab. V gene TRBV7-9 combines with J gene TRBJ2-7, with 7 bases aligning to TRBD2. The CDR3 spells CASSLVGGYYEQYF. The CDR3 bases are TGTGCCAGCAGCTTAGTGGGGGGGTACTACGAGCAGTACTTC.